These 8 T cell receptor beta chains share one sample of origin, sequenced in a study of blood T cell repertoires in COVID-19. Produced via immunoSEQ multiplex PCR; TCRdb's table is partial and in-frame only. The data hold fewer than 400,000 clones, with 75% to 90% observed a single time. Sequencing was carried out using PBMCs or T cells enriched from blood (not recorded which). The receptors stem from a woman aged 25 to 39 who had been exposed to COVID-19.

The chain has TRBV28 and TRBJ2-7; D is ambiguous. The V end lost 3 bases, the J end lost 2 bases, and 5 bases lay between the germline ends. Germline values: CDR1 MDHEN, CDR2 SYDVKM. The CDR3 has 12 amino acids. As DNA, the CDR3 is TGTGCCAGCAGTTTGTCTCCCTACGAGCAGTACTTC. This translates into CASSLSPYEQYF.

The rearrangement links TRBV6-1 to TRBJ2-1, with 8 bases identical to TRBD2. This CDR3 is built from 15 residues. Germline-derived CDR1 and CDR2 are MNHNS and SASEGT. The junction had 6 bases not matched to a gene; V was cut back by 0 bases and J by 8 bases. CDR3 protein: CASSEAGTSGYEQFF. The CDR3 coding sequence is TGTGCCAGCAGTGAAGCTGGCACTAGCGGCTATGAGCAGTTCTTC.

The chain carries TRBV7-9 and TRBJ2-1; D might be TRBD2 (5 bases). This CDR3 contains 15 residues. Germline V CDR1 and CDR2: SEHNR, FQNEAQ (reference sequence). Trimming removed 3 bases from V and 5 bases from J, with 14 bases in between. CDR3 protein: CASSFPLTNNNEQFF. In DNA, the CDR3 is TGTGCCAGCAGCTTCCCACTGACTAACAACAATGAGCAGTTCTTC.

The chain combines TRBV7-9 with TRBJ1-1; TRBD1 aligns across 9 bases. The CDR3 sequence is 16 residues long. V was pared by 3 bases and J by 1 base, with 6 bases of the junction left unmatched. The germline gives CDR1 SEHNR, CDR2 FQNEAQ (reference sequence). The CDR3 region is CASSFDRGSRNTEAFF. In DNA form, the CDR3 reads TGTGCCAGCAGCTTTGACAGGGGGAGTAGGAACACTGAAGCTTTCTTT.

CDR3 sequence: CASNMGRPNSPLHF. In DNA, the CDR3 is TGTGCCAGTAACATGGGCAGACCAAATTCACCCCTCCACTTT. The V and J genes are TRBV19 and TRBJ1-6, with D unclear. The V and J ends lost 7 bases and 7 bases respectively, with 14 bases between them. CDR3 length: 14 amino acids. Germline V gene lookup returns CDR1 LNHDA and CDR2 SQIVND (reference sequence).

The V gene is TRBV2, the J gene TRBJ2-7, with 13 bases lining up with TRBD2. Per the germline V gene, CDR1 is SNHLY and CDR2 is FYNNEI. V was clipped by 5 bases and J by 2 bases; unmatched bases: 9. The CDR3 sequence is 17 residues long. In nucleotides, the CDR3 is TGTGCCAGCAGTCCCGGACTAGCGGGGGATGTAACCTACGAGCAGTACTTC. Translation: CASSPGLAGDVTYEQYF.

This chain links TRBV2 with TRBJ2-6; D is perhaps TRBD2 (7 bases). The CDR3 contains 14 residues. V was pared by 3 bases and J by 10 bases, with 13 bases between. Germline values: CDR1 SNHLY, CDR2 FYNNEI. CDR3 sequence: CASSERGGKNVLTF. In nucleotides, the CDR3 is TGTGCCAGCAGTGAGAGGGGGGGTAAAAACGTCCTGACTTTC.

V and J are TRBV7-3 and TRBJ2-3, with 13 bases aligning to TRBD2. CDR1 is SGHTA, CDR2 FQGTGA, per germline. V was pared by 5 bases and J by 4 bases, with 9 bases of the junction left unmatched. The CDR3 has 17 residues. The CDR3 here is CASSPQGLAGVPDTQYF. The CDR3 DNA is TGTGCCAGCAGCCCACAAGGACTAGCGGGAGTTCCAGATACGCAGTATTTT. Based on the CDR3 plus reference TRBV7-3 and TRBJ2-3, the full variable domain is GAGVSQTPSNKVTEKGKYVELRCDPISGHTALYWYRQSLGQGPEFLIYFQGTGAADDSGLPNDRFFAVRPEGSVSTLKIQRTERGDSAVYLCASSPQGLAGVPDTQYFGPGTRLTVL.